The source of this T cell receptor beta chain is a study of blood T cell repertoires in COVID-19. For the study at large: Material from acute and convalescent COVID-19 was sourced from the United States, Italy and Spain.

The germline CDR1 and CDR2 sequences are SNHLY and FYNNEI. Between the trimmed V and J ends, which lost 6 bases and 5 bases, there was a span of 8 bases. The CDR3 runs 12 residues. TCRdb keeps only in-frame clones here, not all; method: immunoSEQ multiplex PCR. The data contain 250,000 to 400,000 clones, approximately 89% of them singletons. The receptor was derived from a woman aged 25 to 39 with COVID-19, enrolled during active disease. Material: peripheral blood. The V call is TRBV2, the J call TRBJ1-5, with D uncertain. CDR3 loop: CASRDGDQPQHF. The CDR3 DNA sequence: TGTGCCAGCAGGGACGGGGATCAGCCCCAGCATTTT.